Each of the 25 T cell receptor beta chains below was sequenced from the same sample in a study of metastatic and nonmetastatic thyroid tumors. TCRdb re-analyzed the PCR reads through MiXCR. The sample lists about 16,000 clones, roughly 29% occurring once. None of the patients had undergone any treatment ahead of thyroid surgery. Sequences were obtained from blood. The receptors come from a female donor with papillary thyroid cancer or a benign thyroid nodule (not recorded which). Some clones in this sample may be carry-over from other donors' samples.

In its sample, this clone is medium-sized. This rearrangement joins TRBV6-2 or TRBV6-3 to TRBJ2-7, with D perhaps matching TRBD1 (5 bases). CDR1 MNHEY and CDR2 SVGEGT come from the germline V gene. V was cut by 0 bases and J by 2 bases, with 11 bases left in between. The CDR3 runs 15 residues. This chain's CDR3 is CASSYSWQGTYEQYF. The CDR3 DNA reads TGTGCCAGCAGTTACTCTTGGCAGGGAACCTACGAGCAGTACTTC.

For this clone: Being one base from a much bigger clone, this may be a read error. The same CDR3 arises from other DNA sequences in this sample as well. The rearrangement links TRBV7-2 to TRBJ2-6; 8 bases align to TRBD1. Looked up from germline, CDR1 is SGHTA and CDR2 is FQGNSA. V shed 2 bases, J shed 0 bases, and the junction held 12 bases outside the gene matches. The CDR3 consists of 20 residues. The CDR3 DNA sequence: TGTGCCAGCAGCTTATCAGGGGGCGGCGGGCAGAACTCTGGGGCCAACGTCCTGACTTTC. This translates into CASSLSGGGGQNSGANVLTF.

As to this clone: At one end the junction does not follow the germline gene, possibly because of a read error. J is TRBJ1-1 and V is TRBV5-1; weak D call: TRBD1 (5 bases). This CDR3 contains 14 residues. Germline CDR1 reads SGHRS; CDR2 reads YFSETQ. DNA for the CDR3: TGCACCAGCAGCTGGGGCGGACGGAACACTGAAGCTTTCTTT. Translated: CTSSWGGRNTEAFF. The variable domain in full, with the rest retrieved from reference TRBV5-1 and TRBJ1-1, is KAGVTQTPRYLIKTRGQQVTLSCSPISGHRSVSWYQQTPGQGLQFLFEYFSETQRNKGNFPGRFSGRQFSNSRSEMNVSTLELGDSALYLCTSSWGGRNTEAFFGQGTRLTVV.

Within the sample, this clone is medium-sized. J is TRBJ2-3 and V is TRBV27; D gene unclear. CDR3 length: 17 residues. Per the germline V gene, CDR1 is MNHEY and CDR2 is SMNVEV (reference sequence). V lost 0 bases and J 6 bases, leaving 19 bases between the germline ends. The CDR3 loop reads CASSLSFTLTAPDTQYF. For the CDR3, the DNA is TGTGCCAGCAGTTTATCATTCACTCTGACGGCACCCGATACGCAGTATTTT.

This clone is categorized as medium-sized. The CDR3: CASSDWGAYGYTF. Here the CDR3 DNA reads TGTGCCAGCAGTGATTGGGGTGCCTATGGCTACACCTTC. The chain recombines TRBV6-1 with TRBJ1-2, with D unclear. This CDR3 comprises 13 residues. V was pared by 3 bases and J by 4 bases, with 9 bases between. Germline V gene data show CDR1 as MNHNS and CDR2 as SASEGT.

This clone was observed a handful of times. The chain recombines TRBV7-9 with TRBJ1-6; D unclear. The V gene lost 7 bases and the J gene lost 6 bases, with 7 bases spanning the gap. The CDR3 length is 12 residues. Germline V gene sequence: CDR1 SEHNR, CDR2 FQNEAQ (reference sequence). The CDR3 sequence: CASIPSNSPLHF. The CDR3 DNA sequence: TGTGCCAGCATCCCGTCTAATTCACCCCTCCACTTT. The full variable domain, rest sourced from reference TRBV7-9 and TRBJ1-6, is DTGVSQNPRHKITKRGQNVTFRCDPISEHNRLYWYRQTLGQGPEFLTYFQNEAQLEKSRLLSDRFSAERPKGSFSTLEIQRTEQGDSAMYLCASIPSNSPLHFGNGTRLTVT.

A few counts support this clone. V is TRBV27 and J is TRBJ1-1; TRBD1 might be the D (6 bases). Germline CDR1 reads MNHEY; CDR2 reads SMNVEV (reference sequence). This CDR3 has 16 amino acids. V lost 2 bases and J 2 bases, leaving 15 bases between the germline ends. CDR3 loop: CASSLIGQIVNTEAFF. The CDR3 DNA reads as TGTGCCAGCAGTTTAATCGGACAGATCGTTAACACTGAAGCTTTCTTT.

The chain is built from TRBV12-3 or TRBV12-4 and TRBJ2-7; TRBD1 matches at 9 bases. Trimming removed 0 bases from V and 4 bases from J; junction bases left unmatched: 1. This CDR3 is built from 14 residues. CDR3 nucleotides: TGTGCCAGCAGTTTAGCGGGGACAGGGTACGAGCAGTACTTC. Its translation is CASSLAGTGYEQYF.

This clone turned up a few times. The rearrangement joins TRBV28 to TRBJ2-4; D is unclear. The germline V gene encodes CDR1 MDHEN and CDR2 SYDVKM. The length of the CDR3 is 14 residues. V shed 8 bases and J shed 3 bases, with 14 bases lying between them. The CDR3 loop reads CASPLTVVKNIQYF. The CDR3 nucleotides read TGTGCCAGCCCTTTAACTGTGGTCAAAAACATTCAGTACTTC. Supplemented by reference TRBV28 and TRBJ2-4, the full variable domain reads DVKVTQSSRYLVKRTGEKVFLECVQDMDHENMFWYRQDPGLGLRLIYFSYDVKMKEKGDIPEGYSVSREKKERFSLILESASTNQTSMYLCASPLTVVKNIQYFGAGTRLSVL.

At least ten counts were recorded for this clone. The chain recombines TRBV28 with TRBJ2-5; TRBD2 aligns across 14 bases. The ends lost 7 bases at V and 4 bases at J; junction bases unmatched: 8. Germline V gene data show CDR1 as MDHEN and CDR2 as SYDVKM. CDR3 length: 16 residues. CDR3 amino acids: CASTRLAGGGSETQYF. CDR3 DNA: TGTGCCAGCACTCGACTAGCGGGGGGGGGCTCAGAGACCCAGTACTTC.

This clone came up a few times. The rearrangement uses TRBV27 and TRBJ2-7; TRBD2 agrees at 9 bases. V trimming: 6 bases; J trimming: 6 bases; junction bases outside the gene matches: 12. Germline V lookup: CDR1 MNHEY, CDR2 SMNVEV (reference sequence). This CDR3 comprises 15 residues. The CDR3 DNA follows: TGTGCCAGCAGCTTGGGACTAGCCCCTCTTCGCGAGCAGTACTTC. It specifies CASSLGLAPLREQYF.

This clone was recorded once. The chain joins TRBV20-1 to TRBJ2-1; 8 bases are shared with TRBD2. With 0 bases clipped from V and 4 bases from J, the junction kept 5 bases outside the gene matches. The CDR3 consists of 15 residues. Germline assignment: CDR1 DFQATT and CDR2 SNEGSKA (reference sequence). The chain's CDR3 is CSARDTAGVYNEQFF. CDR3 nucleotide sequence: TGCAGTGCTAGAGATACAGCGGGGGTATACAATGAGCAGTTCTTC.

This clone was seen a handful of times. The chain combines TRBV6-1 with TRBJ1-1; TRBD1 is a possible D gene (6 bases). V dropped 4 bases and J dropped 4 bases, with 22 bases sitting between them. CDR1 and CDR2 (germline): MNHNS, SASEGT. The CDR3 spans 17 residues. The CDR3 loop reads CASSVRVVRGACTEAFF. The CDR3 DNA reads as TGTGCCAGCAGTGTAAGAGTGGTGCGGGGGGCTTGCACTGAAGCTTTCTTT.

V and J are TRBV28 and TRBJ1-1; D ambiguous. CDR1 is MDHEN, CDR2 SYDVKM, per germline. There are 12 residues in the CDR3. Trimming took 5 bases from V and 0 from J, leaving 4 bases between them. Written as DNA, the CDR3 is TGTGCCAGCAGTCCAATGAACACTGAAGCTTTCTTT. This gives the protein CASSPMNTEAFF.

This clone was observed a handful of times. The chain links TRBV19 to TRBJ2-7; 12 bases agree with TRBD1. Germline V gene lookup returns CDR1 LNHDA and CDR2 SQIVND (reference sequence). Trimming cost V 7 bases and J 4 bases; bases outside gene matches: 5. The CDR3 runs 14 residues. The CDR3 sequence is CASKPGQGAYEQYF. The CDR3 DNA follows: TGTGCCAGTAAGCCGGGACAGGGGGCATACGAGCAGTACTTC.

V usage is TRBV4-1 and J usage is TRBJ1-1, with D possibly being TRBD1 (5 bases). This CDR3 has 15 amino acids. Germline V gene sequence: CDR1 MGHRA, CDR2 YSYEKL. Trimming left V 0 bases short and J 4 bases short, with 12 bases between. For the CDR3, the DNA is TGCGCCAGCAGCCAAGAACTAGGTAGGGGCACTGAAGCTTTCTTT. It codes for CASSQELGRGTEAFF.

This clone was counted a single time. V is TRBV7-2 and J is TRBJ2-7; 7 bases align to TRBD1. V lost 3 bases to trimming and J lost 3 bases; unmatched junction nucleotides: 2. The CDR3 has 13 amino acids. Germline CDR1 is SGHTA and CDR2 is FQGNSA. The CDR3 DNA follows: TGTGCCAGCAGCTTCAACAGGGGCTACGAGCAGTACTTC. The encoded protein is CASSFNRGYEQYF. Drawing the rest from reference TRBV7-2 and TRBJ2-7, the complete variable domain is GAGVSQSPSNKVTEKGKDVELRCDPISGHTALYWYRQSLGQGLEFLIYFQGNSAPDKSGLPSDRFSAERTGGSVSTLTIQRTQQEDSAVYLCASSFNRGYEQYFGPGTRLTVT.

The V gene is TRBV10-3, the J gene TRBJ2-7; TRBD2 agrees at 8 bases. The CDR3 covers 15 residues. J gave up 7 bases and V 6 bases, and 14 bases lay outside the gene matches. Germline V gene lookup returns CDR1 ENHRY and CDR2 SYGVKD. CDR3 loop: CAIRDGGPTGGEQYF. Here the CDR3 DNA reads TGTGCCATCAGGGATGGAGGCCCAACGGGGGGGGAGCAGTACTTC.

For the CDR3, the DNA is TGTGCCAGCAGCGCTCCGGGACACTCCTACGAGCAGTACTTC. This sequence encodes CASSAPGHSYEQYF. The chain couples TRBV5-6 to TRBJ2-7, with D possibly TRBD1 on 6 matching bases. CDR1 SGHDT and CDR2 YYEEEE come from the germline V gene. The CDR3 is 14 amino acids. V lost 4 bases, J lost 0 bases, and 11 bases lay in between.

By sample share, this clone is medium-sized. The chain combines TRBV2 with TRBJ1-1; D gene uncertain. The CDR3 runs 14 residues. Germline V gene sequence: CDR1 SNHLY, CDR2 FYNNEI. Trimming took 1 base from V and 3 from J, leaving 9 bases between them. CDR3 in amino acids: CASSEVSTDTEAFF. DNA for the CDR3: TGTGCCAGCAGTGAAGTAAGTACGGACACTGAAGCTTTCTTT.

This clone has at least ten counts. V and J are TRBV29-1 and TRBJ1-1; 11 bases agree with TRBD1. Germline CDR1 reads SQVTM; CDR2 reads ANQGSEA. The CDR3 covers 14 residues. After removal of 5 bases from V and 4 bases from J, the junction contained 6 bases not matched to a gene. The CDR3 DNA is TGCAGCGTTTGTCCCGGGACAGGGGGCACTGAAGCTTTCTTT. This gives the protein CSVCPGTGGTEAFF.

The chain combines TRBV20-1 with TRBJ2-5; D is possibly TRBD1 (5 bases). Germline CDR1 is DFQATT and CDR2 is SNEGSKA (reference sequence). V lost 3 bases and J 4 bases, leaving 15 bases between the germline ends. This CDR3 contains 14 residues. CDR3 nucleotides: TGCAGTGCTAGGGCCTTTTCCAGGGCAGAGACCCAGTACTTC. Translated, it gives CSARAFSRAETQYF.

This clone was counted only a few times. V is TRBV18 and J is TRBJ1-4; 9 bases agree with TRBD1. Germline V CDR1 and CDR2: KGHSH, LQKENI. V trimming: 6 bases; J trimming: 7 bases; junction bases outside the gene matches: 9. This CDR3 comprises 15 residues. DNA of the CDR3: TGTGCCAGCTCGCCTTCCGTGACAGGGGGTGAAAAACTGTTTTTT. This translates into CASSPSVTGGEKLFF. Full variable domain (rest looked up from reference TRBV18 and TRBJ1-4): NAGVMQNPRHLVRRRGQEARLRCSPMKGHSHVYWYRQLPEEGLKFMVYLQKENIIDESGMPKERFSAEFPKEGPSILRIQQVVRGDSAAYFCASSPSVTGGEKLFFGSGTQLSVL.

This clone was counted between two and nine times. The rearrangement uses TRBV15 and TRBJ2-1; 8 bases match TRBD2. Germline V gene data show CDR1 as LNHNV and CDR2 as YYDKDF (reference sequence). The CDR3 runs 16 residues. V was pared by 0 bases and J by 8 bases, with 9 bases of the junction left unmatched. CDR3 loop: CATSRDGIGGADEQFF. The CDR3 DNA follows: TGTGCCACCAGCAGAGATGGGATCGGGGGGGCAGATGAGCAGTTCTTC.

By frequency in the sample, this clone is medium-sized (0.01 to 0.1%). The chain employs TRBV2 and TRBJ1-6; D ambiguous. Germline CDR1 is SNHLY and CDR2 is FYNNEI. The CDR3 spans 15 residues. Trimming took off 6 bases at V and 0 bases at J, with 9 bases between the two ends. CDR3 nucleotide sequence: TGTGCCAGCAGGGCGTCGGGCTCCTATAATTCACCCCTCCACTTT. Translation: CASRASGSYNSPLHF. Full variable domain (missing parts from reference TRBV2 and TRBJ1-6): EPEVTQTPSHQVTQMGQEVILRCVPISNHLYFYWYRQILGQKVEFLVSFYNNEISEKSEIFDDQFSVERPDGSNFTLKIRSTKLEDSAMYFCASRASGSYNSPLHFGNGTRLTVT.